This T cell receptor (beta chain) was found in a study of type 1 regulatory T cells. CDR1 and CDR2 (germline): KGHDR, SFDVKD. With 4 bases clipped from V and 3 bases from J, the junction kept 1 base outside the gene matches. The CDR3 consists of 15 residues. Worth noting for this clonotype: The antigen remains undetermined.

The graft donor-derived T-allo10 cells reportedly recognize host alloantigens, are anergic, and suppress alloantigen-specifically. TCRdb ran MiXCR on the reads and lists one entry per CDR3 protein. The sample yields around 62,000 distinct CDR3 sequences, around 60% seen once. The specimen was cultured T cells, either the whole culture or a sorted T cell fraction (not recorded which). Subset of the sample: Tr1-enriched cell product generated in vitro against host alloantigens. The V and J genes are TRBV24-1 and TRBJ2-3; 12 bases agree with TRBD2. The receptor's source is a human donor in good health. The CDR3, as DNA: TGTGCCACCAGTGAGACTAGCGGGAGAACAGATACGCAGTATTTT. This translates into CATSETSGRTDTQYF.